Shown below are 6 T cell receptor beta chains from a single sample sequenced in a study of T-cell reconstitution after alpha-beta-depleted transplantation in children. Library preparation (for TCRbeta) was performed with unique molecular identifiers. In TCRdb, the PCR reads were re-called with MiXCR into one record per CDR3 protein. The sample lists a few hundred thousand distinct CDR3 sequences; around 21% were seen once. The specimen comprised PBMCs from the stem cell graft donor, sampled from the stem cell graft. The receptor set was obtained from a human donor who donated a stem cell graft to a child with acute myeloid leukemia.

The CDR3 is CASSQESGPTTYEQYF. CDR3 bases: TGTGCCAGCAGCCAAGAGAGCGGACCCACCACCTACGAGCAGTACTTC. V usage is TRBV4-2 and J usage is TRBJ2-7; D might be TRBD2 (5 bases). With 0 bases removed from V and 2 bases from J, the gap between germline ends came to 14 bases. CDR3 length equals 16 residues. Germline V gives CDR1 LGHNA, CDR2 YNFKEQ.

V and J are TRBV29-1 and TRBJ1-1; D is ambiguous. CDR3 length: 11 residues. From germline, CDR1 is SQVTM and CDR2 ANQGSEA. The V and J ends lost 5 bases and 0 bases respectively, with 4 bases between them. The CDR3 region is CSVWLNTEAFF. The CDR3 DNA sequence: TGCAGCGTTTGGTTGAACACTGAAGCTTTCTTT.

In its sample, this clonotype was seen many times. Mismatch with germline at one junction end may stem from a read error. The chain links TRBV4-2 to TRBJ2-5, with 7 positions matching TRBD1. Germline CDR1 reads LGHNA; CDR2 reads YNFKEQ. The CDR3 is 16 amino acids. The CDR3 nucleotides are TGTGCCAGCAGTCAAGGTACAGGGGTCATCCAAGAGACCCAGTACTTC. Amino acid sequence: CASSQGTGVIQETQYF.

This clonotype was observed many times. This chain uses TRBV9 with TRBJ2-1; 12 nucleotides line up with TRBD2. CDR1 is SGDLS and CDR2 is YYNGEE in the germline V gene. The CDR3 is 15 residues long. V lost 0 bases and J lost 10; bases outside the gene matches: 5. The CDR3 DNA sequence: TGTGCCAGCAGCGTAGATGTGACTAGCGGGAGAGAGCAGTTCTTC. Translating it yields CASSVDVTSGREQFF.

There are many counts of this clonotype. V is TRBV7-6 and J is TRBJ2-7; D could derive from TRBD1 or TRBD2 (5 bases each). Deletions cut 5 bases from V and 4 bases from J, with 15 bases between. Germline V gene data show CDR1 as SGHVS and CDR2 as FNYEAQ. This CDR3 spans 14 amino acids. The CDR3 loop is CASSREMGEYEQYF. The CDR3 DNA is TGTGCCAGCAGCCGTGAGATGGGGGAGTACGAGCAGTACTTC.

In regard to this clonotype: A much bigger clone sits one base away, suggesting this may be a read error. The chain employs TRBV29-1 and TRBJ2-1; 12 bases agree with TRBD2. There are 15 residues in the CDR3. Germline V lookup: CDR1 SQVTM, CDR2 ANQGSEA. V was pared by 5 bases and J by 7 bases, with 9 bases of the junction left unmatched. The CDR3 sequence: CSVNTLAGGPNEQFF. CDR3 in DNA: TGCAGCGTTAACACTCTAGCGGGAGGGCCGAATGAGCAGTTCTTC.